This entry is about one T cell receptor beta chain. The antigen is undetermined. This sample was included in a study of cytomegalovirus exposure and HLA in healthy donors. Study-level points and caveats: The sole available immune exposure information was CMV serostatus.

PCR involved 60 Vbeta and 13 Jbeta primers. The method was immunoSEQ multiplex PCR; TCRdb's version includes in-frame clones alone and lacks a portion of them. Of around 94,000 clones in the sample, 50% to 75% are singletons; the top ten hold around 4%. With 6 bases clipped from V and 14 bases from J, the junction kept 15 bases outside the gene matches. The germline CDR1 and CDR2 sequences are MNHEY and SMNVEV (reference sequence). The CDR3 sequence is 15 residues long. Sequenced material: PBMCs. The sequence came from a man aged 25-40 years in good health and CMV-seronegative. The chain links TRBV27 to TRBJ1-6; the match to TRBD1 covers 8 bases. The CDR3 loop reads CASSFRDRPLEALHF. The CDR3 DNA follows: TGTGCCAGCAGCTTCCGGGACAGGCCTTTAGAGGCCCTCCACTTT.